This T cell receptor beta chain was recorded in a study of blood T cell repertoires in COVID-19. Some clones are missing from TCRdb's copy, which holds only in-frame ones; the method was immunoSEQ multiplex PCR. The sample lists around 320,000 clones, about nine tenths seen once, with under 3% in the top ten. Participants were aged about 18 to 100 years, lived in around 25 US areas, and enrolled virtually. The TCR originated in a woman in her forties or fifties who had been exposed to COVID-19. The sequenced material came from PBMCs or T cells enriched from blood (not recorded which).

The CDR3, as DNA: TGTGCCAGCAGCAACTACCAGGGGAAACTGTTTTTT. This translates into CASSNYQGKLFF. The chain carries TRBV28 and TRBJ1-4; D might be TRBD1 (6 bases). Trimming stripped 6 bases from V and 11 bases from J, with 13 bases between. From germline, CDR1 is MDHEN and CDR2 SYDVKM. The CDR3 is 12 amino acids.